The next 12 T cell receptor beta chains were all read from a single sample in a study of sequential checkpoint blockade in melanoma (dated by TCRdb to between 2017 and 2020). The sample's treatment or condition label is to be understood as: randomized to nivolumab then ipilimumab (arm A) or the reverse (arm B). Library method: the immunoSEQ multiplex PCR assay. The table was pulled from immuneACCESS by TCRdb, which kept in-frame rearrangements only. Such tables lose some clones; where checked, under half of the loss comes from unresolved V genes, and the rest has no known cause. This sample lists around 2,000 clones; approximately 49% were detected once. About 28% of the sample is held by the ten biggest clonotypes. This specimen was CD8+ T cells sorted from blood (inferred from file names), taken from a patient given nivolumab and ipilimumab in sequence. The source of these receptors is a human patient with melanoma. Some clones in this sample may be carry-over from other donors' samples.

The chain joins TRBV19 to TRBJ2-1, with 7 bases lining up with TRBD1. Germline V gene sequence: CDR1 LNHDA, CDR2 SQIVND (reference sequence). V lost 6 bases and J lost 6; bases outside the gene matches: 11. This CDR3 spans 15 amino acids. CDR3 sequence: CASSLTGNWGNEQFF. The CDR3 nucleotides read TGTGCCAGTAGCCTGACAGGGAATTGGGGCAATGAGCAGTTCTTC.

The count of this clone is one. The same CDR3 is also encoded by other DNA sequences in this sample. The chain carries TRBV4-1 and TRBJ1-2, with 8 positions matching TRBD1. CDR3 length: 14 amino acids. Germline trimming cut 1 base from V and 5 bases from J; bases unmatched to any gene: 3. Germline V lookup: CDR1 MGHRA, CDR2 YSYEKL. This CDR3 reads CASSQGTGPYGYTF. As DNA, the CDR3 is TGCGCCAGCAGCCAAGGGACAGGGCCTTATGGCTACACCTTC.

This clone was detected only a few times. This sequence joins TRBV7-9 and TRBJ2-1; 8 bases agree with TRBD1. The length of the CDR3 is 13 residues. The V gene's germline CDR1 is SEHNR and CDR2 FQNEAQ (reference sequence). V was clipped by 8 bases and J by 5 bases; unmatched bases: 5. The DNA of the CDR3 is TGTGCCAGCGGGACAGGACTTCACAATGAGCAGTTCTTC. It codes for CASGTGLHNEQFF.

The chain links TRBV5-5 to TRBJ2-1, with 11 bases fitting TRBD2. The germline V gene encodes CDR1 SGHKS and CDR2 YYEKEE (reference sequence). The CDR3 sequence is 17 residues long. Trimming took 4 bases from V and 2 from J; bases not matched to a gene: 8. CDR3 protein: CASSPRRLAGTYNEQFF. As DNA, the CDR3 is TGTGCCAGCAGCCCCAGGAGACTAGCGGGGACCTACAATGAGCAGTTCTTC.

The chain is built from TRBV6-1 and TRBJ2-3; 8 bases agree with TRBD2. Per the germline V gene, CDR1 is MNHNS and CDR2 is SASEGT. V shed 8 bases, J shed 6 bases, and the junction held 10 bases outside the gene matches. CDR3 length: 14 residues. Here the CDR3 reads CASPGLVPRDTQYF. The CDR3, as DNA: TGTGCCAGCCCGGGACTAGTCCCGCGGGATACGCAGTATTTT.

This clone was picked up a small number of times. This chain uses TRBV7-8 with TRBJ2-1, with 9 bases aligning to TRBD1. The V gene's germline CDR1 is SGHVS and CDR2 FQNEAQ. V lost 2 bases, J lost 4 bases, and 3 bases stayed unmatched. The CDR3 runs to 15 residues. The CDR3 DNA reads TGTGCCAGCAGCTTATCGGGACAGGGTTACAATGAGCAGTTCTTC. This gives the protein CASSLSGQGYNEQFF. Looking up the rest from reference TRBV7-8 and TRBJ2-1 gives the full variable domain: GAGVSQSPRYKVAKRGQDVALRCDPISGHVSLFWYQQALGQGPEFLTYFQNEAQLDKSGLPSDRFFAERPEGSVSTLKIQRTQQEDSAVYLCASSLSGQGYNEQFFGPGTRLTVL.

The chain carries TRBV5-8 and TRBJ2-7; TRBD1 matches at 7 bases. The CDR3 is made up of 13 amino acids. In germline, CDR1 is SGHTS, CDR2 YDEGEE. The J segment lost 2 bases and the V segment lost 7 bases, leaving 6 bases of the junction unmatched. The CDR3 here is CASRTGRPYEQYF. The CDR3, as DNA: TGTGCCAGCCGGACAGGCCGACCCTACGAGCAGTACTTC.

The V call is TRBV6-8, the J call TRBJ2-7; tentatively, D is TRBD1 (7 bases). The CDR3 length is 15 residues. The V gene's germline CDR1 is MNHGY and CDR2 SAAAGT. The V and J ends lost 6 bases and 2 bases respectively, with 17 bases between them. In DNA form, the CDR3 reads TGTGCCAGCAGAATGCAGGGGGGCCTAGCCTACGAGCAGTACTTC. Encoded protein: CASRMQGGLAYEQYF.

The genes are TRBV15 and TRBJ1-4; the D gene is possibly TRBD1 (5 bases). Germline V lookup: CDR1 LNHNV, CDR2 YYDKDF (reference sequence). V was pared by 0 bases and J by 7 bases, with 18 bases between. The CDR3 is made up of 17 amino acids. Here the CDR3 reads CATSRDNAGQEGEKLFF. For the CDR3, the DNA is TGTGCCACCAGCAGAGATAACGCAGGGCAGGAGGGTGAAAAACTGTTTTTT. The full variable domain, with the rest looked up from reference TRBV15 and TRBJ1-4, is DAMVIQNPRYQVTQFGKPVTLSCSQTLNHNVMYWYQQKSSQAPKLLFHYYDKDFNNEADTPDNFQSRRPNTSFCFLDIRSPGLGDTAMYLCATSRDNAGQEGEKLFFGSGTQLSVL.

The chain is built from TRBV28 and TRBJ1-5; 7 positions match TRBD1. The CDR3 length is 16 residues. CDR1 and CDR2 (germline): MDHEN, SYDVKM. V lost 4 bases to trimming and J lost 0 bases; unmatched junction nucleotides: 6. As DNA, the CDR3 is TGTGCCAGCAGTTCGCTAGGGGGCTATAGCAATCAGCCCCAGCATTTT. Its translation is CASSSLGGYSNQPQHF.

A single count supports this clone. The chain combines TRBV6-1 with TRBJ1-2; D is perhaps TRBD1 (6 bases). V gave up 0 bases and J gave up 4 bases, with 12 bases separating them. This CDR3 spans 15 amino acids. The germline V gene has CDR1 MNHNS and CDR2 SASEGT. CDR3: CASSEAETGGYGYTF. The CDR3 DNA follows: TGTGCCAGCAGTGAAGCGGAGACAGGAGGCTATGGCTACACCTTC.

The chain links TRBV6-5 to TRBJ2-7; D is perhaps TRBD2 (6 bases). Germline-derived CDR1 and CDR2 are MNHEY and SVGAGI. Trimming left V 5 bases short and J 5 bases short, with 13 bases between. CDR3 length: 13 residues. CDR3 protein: CASSDTSNDEQYF. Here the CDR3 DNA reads TGTGCCAGCAGTGACACTAGCAACGACGAGCAGTACTTC.